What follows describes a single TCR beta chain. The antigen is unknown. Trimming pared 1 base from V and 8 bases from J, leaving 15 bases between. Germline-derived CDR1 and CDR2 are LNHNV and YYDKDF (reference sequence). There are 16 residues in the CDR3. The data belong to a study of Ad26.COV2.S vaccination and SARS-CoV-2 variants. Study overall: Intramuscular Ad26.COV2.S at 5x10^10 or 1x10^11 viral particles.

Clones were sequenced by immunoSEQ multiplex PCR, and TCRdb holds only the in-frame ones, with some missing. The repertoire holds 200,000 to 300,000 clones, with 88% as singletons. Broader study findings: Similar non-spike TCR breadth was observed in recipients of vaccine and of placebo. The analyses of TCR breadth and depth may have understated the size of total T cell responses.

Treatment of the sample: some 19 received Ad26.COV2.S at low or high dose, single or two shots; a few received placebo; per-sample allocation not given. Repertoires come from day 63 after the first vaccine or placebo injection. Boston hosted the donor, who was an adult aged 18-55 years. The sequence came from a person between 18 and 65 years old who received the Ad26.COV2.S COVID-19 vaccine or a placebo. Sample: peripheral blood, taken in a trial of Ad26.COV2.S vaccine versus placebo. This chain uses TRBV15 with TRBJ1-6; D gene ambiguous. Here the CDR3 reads CATSRGNLQLDSPLHF. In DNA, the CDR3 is TGTGCCACCAGCAGAGGCAACCTTCAATTAGATTCACCCCTCCACTTT.